The 23 T cell receptor beta chains below all came from one sample that was sequenced in a study of blood T cell repertoires in COVID-19. The method was immunoSEQ multiplex PCR; TCRdb's version includes in-frame clones alone and lacks a portion of them. This repertoire shows 80,000 to 100,000 clones, roughly 82% found once; its top ten account for approximately 10%. Sequencing was carried out using peripheral blood. The source of these receptors is an older man with active or convalescent COVID-19.

This clone turned up a few times. The chain links TRBV7-9 to TRBJ2-7; 7 nucleotides agree with TRBD1. CDR1 SEHNR and CDR2 FQNEAQ come from the germline V gene (reference sequence). V shed 3 bases, J shed 8 bases, and the junction held 4 bases outside the gene matches. The CDR3 is 12 amino acids. The CDR3 bases are TGTGCCAGCAGCTTCGAACAGGGGAAGCAGTACTTC. The encoded protein is CASSFEQGKQYF.

The chain couples TRBV27 to TRBJ2-2; D is possibly TRBD1 (6 bases). The CDR3 runs to 13 residues. Germline V gives CDR1 MNHEY, CDR2 SMNVEV (reference sequence). V was trimmed by 4 bases and J by 8 bases, leaving 11 bases between them. In DNA, the CDR3 is TGTGCCAGCAGTTCACAGGGTTTTGGGGAGCTGTTTTTT. This translates into CASSSQGFGELFF.

The V gene is TRBV11-2, the J gene TRBJ1-6; 7 nucleotides agree with TRBD1. J gave up 4 bases and V 1 base, and 10 bases lay outside the gene matches. CDR1 is SGHAT, CDR2 FQNNGV, per germline. The CDR3 spans 18 residues. The CDR3 is CASSLGIQGTFYNSPLHF. The CDR3 nucleotides are TGTGCCAGCAGCTTAGGAATACAGGGGACCTTTTATAATTCACCCCTCCACTTT.

This clone has more than one count but fewer than ten. This chain uses TRBV3-1 (or the pseudogene TRBV3-2) with TRBJ2-1; 7 bases match TRBD1. Germline-derived CDR1 and CDR2 are LGHDT and YNNKEL (reference sequence). The CDR3 totals 15 residues. V was pared by 4 bases and J by 8 bases, with 11 bases of the junction left unmatched. In DNA, the CDR3 is TGTGCCAGCAGCCCTCGTGGACAGGCCTGGGATGAGCAGTTCTTC. Translated: CASSPRGQAWDEQFF.

The rearrangement links TRBV7-9 to TRBJ1-4; tentative D call: TRBD1 (6 bases). Germline values: CDR1 SEHNR, CDR2 FQNEAQ (reference sequence). The CDR3 runs to 14 residues. Between the trimmed V and J ends, which lost 0 bases and 5 bases, there was a span of 7 bases. CDR3 sequence (DNA): TGTGCCAGCAGCTTAGCACAGGGAAATGAAAAACTGTTTTTT. It is translated as CASSLAQGNEKLFF.

CDR3 bases: TGTGCCAGCAGCGAAGTCAGGGGCCCCTATGAAAAACTGTTTTTT. Protein product: CASSEVRGPYEKLFF. The chain recombines TRBV7-8 with TRBJ1-4, with D perhaps matching TRBD1 (6 bases). The V gene's germline CDR1 is SGHVS and CDR2 FQNEAQ. The CDR3 runs to 15 residues. The V gene lost 5 bases and the J gene lost 6 bases, with 16 bases spanning the gap. The full variable domain, rest sourced from reference TRBV7-8 and TRBJ1-4, is GAGVSQSPRYKVAKRGQDVALRCDPISGHVSLFWYQQALGQGPEFLTYFQNEAQLDKSGLPSDRFFAERPEGSVSTLKIQRTQQEDSAVYLCASSEVRGPYEKLFFGSGTQLSVL.

The genes are TRBV29-1 and TRBJ1-5; 7 bases map to TRBD1. CDR1 SQVTM and CDR2 ANQGSEA come from the germline V gene. The CDR3 consists of 13 residues. V lost 5 bases and J lost 6; bases outside the gene matches: 7. The chain's CDR3 is CSVIGGDGQPQHF. CDR3 nucleotide sequence: TGCAGCGTTATAGGGGGCGACGGTCAGCCCCAGCATTTT.

The rearrangement links TRBV5-1 to TRBJ1-1, with TRBD1 matching over 8 bases. V dropped 3 bases and J dropped 0; count of bases not matched to a gene: 7. The CDR3 is made up of 16 amino acids. Germline V gene data show CDR1 as SGHRS and CDR2 as YFSETQ. The chain's CDR3 is CASSWTGQGLNTEAFF. CDR3 nucleotide sequence: TGCGCCAGCAGCTGGACTGGACAGGGATTGAACACTGAAGCTTTCTTT.

V gene TRBV28 combines with J gene TRBJ1-2, with a possible D match to TRBD1 (5 bases). V dropped 5 bases and J dropped 11 bases, with 12 bases sitting between them. This CDR3 spans 11 amino acids. Germline CDR1 and CDR2: MDHEN and SYDVKM. The CDR3, as DNA: TGTGCCAGCAGTCGTGCAGGGAGGTACACCTTC. Its translation is CASSRAGRYTF.

Here the CDR3 DNA reads TGTGCCAGCAGCCTAAAAGACAGGGGCCTCACTGAAGCTTTCTTT. Residues: CASSLKDRGLTEAFF. The chain carries TRBV4-2 and TRBJ1-1; 8 bases fit TRBD1. After removal of 4 bases from V and 4 bases from J, the junction contained 8 bases not matched to a gene. There are 15 residues in the CDR3. Germline values: CDR1 LGHNA, CDR2 YNFKEQ.

This sequence joins TRBV2 and TRBJ1-5; the match to TRBD1 covers 7 bases. Germline trimming cut 6 bases from V and 0 bases from J; bases unmatched to any gene: 5. The CDR3 is 15 amino acids. In germline, CDR1 is SNHLY, CDR2 FYNNEI. The CDR3 DNA reads TGTGCCAGCAGCGCACAGGGGTTTAGCAATCAGCCCCAGCATTTT. Protein product: CASSAQGFSNQPQHF.

The rearrangement uses TRBV6-2 or TRBV6-3 and TRBJ1-6; TRBD1 matches 8 bases. The CDR3 runs to 18 residues. Per the germline V gene, CDR1 is MNHEY and CDR2 is SVGEGT. J lost 9 bases, V lost 0 bases, and 13 bases had no gene match. The CDR3 DNA reads as TGTGCCAGCAGTTACTCGACGCACACGGACAGGGCCGCTTCACCCCTCCACTTT. It translates to CASSYSTHTDRAASPLHF.

In its sample, this clone was seen a few times. The chain recombines TRBV7-9 with TRBJ2-5, with D perhaps matching TRBD1 (6 bases). V lost 5 bases, J lost 1 base, and 11 bases lay in between. The CDR3 sequence is 14 residues long. Germline V gene sequence: CDR1 SEHNR, CDR2 FQNEAQ (reference sequence). The DNA of the CDR3 is TGTGCCAGCAGCCCTGGACAGCGCCAAGAGACCCAGTACTTC. Protein: CASSPGQRQETQYF.

The V and J genes are TRBV28 and TRBJ2-5; perhaps TRBD2 as D (7 bases). The CDR3 covers 12 residues. Germline loops: CDR1 MDHEN, CDR2 SYDVKM. V dropped 4 bases and J dropped 5 bases, with 8 bases sitting between them. The CDR3: CASSSGGETQYF. The CDR3 DNA follows: TGTGCCAGCAGTTCGGGGGGCGAGACCCAGTACTTC.

The rearrangement joins TRBV7-9 to TRBJ1-6; no reliable D call. Looked up from germline, CDR1 is SEHNR and CDR2 is FQNEAQ (reference sequence). The CDR3 is 16 amino acids. Trimming removed 5 bases from V and 0 bases from J, with 11 bases in between. The DNA of the CDR3 is TGTGCCAGCAGCCCAACATTAAGCTCCTATAATTCACCCCTCCACTTT. The encoded protein is CASSPTLSSYNSPLHF. Drawing the rest from reference TRBV7-9 and TRBJ1-6, the complete variable domain is DTGVSQNPRHKITKRGQNVTFRCDPISEHNRLYWYRQTLGQGPEFLTYFQNEAQLEKSRLLSDRFSAERPKGSFSTLEIQRTEQGDSAMYLCASSPTLSSYNSPLHFGNGTRLTVT.

The chain recombines TRBV28 with TRBJ1-1; D unclear. V was shortened by 6 bases and J by 4 bases, with 18 bases between the two germline ends. This CDR3 is 15 amino acids long. CDR1 MDHEN and CDR2 SYDVKM come from the germline V gene. CDR3 DNA sequence: TGTGCCAGCAGCCCCTCAGGCAGTCACGGCACTGAAGCTTTCTTT. Encoded protein: CASSPSGSHGTEAFF.

V gene TRBV30 combines with J gene TRBJ1-2; 9 bases are shared with TRBD1. This CDR3 comprises 13 residues. Germline lookup yields CDR1 GTSNPN and CDR2 SVGIG (reference sequence). The V gene end was trimmed by 4 bases and the J gene end by 4 bases; junction bases not matched to a gene: 4. CDR3 in amino acids: CAWTPGQGYGYTF. CDR3 DNA sequence: TGTGCCTGGACTCCGGGACAGGGCTATGGCTACACCTTC.

The J gene is TRBJ1-5, the V gene TRBV6-6, with no clear D. From germline, CDR1 is MNHNY and CDR2 SVGAGI (reference sequence). Trimming removed 0 bases from V and 9 bases from J, with 6 bases in between. The CDR3 extends over 12 amino acids. In DNA, the CDR3 is TGTGCCAGCAGTTACTCGTCGGGGCCCCAGCATTTT. This sequence encodes CASSYSSGPQHF.

The V gene is TRBV7-9, the J gene TRBJ2-1; 11 nucleotides line up with TRBD1. J gave up 9 bases and V 5 bases, and 12 bases lay outside the gene matches. Germline V gives CDR1 SEHNR, CDR2 FQNEAQ (reference sequence). This CDR3 spans 16 amino acids. DNA of the CDR3: TGTGCCAGCAGCCATAAGAGGACAGGGGGCTTGGGTGAGCAGTTCTTC. As protein: CASSHKRTGGLGEQFF.

This chain joins TRBV19 and TRBJ1-5; the D is unclear. This CDR3 is 12 amino acids long. From germline, CDR1 is LNHDA and CDR2 SQIVND (reference sequence). With 6 bases removed from V and 4 bases from J, the gap between germline ends came to 7 bases. CDR3 in DNA: TGTGCCAGTAGGGACTTAAATCAGCCCCAGCATTTT. As protein: CASRDLNQPQHF.

This chain uses TRBV7-9 with TRBJ2-1; 7 bases are shared with TRBD1. V shed 4 bases, J shed 8 bases, and the junction held 2 bases outside the gene matches. Germline values: CDR1 SEHNR, CDR2 FQNEAQ (reference sequence). The CDR3 runs 12 residues. CDR3: CASSYGTDEQFF. In DNA, the CDR3 is TGTGCCAGCAGCTACGGGACAGATGAGCAGTTCTTC.

The chain employs TRBV15 and TRBJ2-5; a weak D match, TRBD1 (5 bases). Trimming removed 0 bases at V and 5 bases at J, with 10 bases between. Germline-derived CDR1 and CDR2 are LNHNV and YYDKDF (reference sequence). This CDR3 contains 14 residues. CDR3 bases: TGTGCCACCAGCAGAGAACCCAGGGCTGAGACCCAGTACTTC. This sequence encodes CATSREPRAETQYF.

The CDR3 nucleotides read TGTGCCAGCAGCCAACCTGCTGGGGCAAACTATGGCTACACCTTC. Translating gives CASSQPAGANYGYTF. The V and J genes are TRBV3-1 (or the pseudogene TRBV3-2) and TRBJ1-2, with D perhaps matching TRBD1 (5 bases). The CDR3 spans 15 residues. Deletions cut 2 bases from V and 2 bases from J, with 12 bases between. Germline V gives CDR1 LGHDT, CDR2 YNNKEL (reference sequence).